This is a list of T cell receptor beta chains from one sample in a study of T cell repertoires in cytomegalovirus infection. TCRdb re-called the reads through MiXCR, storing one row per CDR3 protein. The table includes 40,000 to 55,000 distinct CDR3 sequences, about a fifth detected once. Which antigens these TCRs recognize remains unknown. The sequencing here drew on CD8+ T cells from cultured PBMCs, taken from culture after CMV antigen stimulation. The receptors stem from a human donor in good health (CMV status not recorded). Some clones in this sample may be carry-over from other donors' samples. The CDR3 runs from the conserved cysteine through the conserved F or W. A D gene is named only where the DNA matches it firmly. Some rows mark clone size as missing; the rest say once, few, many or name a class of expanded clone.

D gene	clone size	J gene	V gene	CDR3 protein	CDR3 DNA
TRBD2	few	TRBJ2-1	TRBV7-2	CASPTLAGHNEQFF	TGTGCCAGCCCCACCCTAGCGGGCCACAATGAGCAGTTCTTC
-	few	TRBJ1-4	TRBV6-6	CASSRLTGTNEKLFF	TGTGCCAGCAGCAGACTGACAGGCACTAATGAAAAACTGTTTTTT
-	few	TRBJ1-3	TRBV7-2	CASDPTLDGNTIYF	TGTGCCAGCGACCCCACCTTAGATGGAAACACCATATATTTT
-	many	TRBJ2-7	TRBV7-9	CASKDLGAREQYF	TGTGCCAGCAAGGATCTCGGGGCCCGCGAGCAGTACTTC
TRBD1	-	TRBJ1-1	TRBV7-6	CASRRHDLQGNEAEAFF	TGTGCCAGCAGGCGTCATGACTTACAGGGGAATGAAGCTGAAGCTTTCTTT
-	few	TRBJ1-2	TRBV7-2	CASTLSGGGYTF	TGTGCCAGCACCCTCTCCGGAGGGGGCTACACCTTC
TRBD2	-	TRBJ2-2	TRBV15	CATSRRGAGELFF	TGTGCCACCAGCAGGCGGGGGGCCGGGGAGCTGTTTTTT
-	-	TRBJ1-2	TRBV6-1	CASSPGYGYTF	TGTGCCAGCAGTCCCGGCTATGGCTACACCTTC
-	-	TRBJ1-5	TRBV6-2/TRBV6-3	CASSSPGERGSNQPQHF	TGTGCCAGCAGTTCACCAGGGGAACGGGGAAGCAATCAGCCCCAGCATTTT
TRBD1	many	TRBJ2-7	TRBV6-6	CASSGTGVTYEQYF	TGTGCCAGCTCGGGGACAGGGGTCACCTACGAGCAGTACTTC
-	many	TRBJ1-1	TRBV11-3	CASSLDLRGGGCEKAFF	TGTGCCAGCAGCTTAGATCTCAGGGGCGGTGGATGTGAAAAAGCTTTCTTT
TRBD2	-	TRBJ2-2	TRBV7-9	CASGGTSVYTGELFF	TGTGCCAGCGGGGGGACTAGCGTGTACACCGGGGAGCTGTTTTTT
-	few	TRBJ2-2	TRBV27	CASSLMNTGELFF	TGTGCCAGCAGTTTGATGAACACCGGGGAGCTGTTTTTT
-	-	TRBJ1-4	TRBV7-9	CASSPESEKLFF	TGTGCCAGCAGCCCCGAGAGCGAAAAACTGTTTTTT
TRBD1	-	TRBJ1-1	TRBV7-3	CASSLRDSAFSEAFF	TGTGCCAGCAGCTTAAGGGACAGCGCTTTCAGTGAAGCTTTCTTT
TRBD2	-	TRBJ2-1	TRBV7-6	CASSYPGGRSGNEQFF	TGTGCCAGCAGCTACCCGGGCGGGAGATCGGGTAATGAGCAGTTCTTC
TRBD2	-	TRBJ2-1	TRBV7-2	CASSLNKASGGLNEQFF	TGTGCCAGCAGCTTAAATAAGGCTAGCGGGGGACTCAATGAGCAGTTCTTC
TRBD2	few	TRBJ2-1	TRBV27	CASISGGTSSYNEQFF	TGTGCCAGCATTAGCGGGGGGACTAGCTCCTACAATGAGCAGTTCTTC
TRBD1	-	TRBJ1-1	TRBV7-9	CASSRLTGDFPEAFF	TGTGCCAGCAGCCGCCTCACAGGGGATTTTCCTGAAGCTTTCTTT
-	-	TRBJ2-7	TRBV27	CASSLQGMADEQYF	TGTGCCAGCAGTTTACAGGGGATGGCCGACGAGCAGTACTTC
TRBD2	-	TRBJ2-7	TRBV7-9	CASSSSGTSGSSYEQYF	TGTGCCAGCAGCTCCTCCGGGACTAGCGGGAGCTCCTACGAGCAGTACTTC
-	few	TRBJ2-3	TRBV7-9	CASSSGLLTDTQYF	TGTGCCAGCAGCTCCGGACTACTCACAGATACGCAGTATTTT
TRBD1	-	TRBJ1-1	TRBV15	CATSRRGQGAEAFF	TGTGCCACCAGCAGGAGGGGGCAGGGGGCTGAAGCTTTCTTT
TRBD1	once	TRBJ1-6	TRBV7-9	CASSPAGTAYNSPLHF	TGTGCCAGCAGCCCCGCCGGGACAGCGTATAATTCACCCCTCCACTTT
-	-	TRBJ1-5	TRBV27	CASSLMGSHGNQPQHF	TGTGCCAGCAGTTTAATGGGGAGCCATGGCAATCAGCCCCAGCATTTT
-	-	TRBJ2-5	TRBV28	CASSLSRREKETQYF	TGTGCCAGCAGTTTATCCCGCCGGGAGAAAGAGACCCAGTACTTC
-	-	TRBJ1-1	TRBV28	CASSPSGGDTEAFF	TGTGCCAGCAGTCCCTCGGGGGGGGACACTGAAGCTTTCTTT
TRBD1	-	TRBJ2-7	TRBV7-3	CASSYQGAPTYEQYF	TGTGCCAGCAGCTACCAGGGGGCCCCCACCTACGAGCAGTACTTC
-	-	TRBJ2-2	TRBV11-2	CASSLVRSGRTGELFF	TGTGCCAGCAGCTTAGTAAGGTCAGGCCGCACCGGGGAGCTGTTTTTT
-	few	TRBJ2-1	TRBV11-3	CASSFFGVNEQFF	TGTGCCAGCAGCTTCTTCGGGGTCAATGAGCAGTTCTTC
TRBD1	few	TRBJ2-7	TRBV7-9	CASSQPGQGSYEQYF	TGTGCCAGCAGCCAACCGGGACAGGGTAGCTACGAGCAGTACTTC
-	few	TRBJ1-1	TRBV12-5	CASDTLLIGRGAEAFF	TGTGCTAGTGACACCCTCCTAATCGGCAGGGGAGCTGAAGCTTTCTTT
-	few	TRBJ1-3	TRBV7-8	CASSFNHQASGNTIYF	TGTGCCAGCAGCTTTAACCATCAAGCGTCTGGAAACACCATATATTTT
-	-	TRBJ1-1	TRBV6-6	CASSYSAGMNTEAFF	TGTGCCAGCAGTTACTCGGCAGGGATGAACACTGAAGCTTTCTTT
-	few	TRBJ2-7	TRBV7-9	CASSLGARGGHEQYF	TGTGCCAGCAGCTTAGGCGCCAGGGGGGGACACGAGCAGTACTTC
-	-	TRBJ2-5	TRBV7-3	CASSLTAGRTETQYF	TGTGCCAGCAGCTTAACCGCCGGGCGGACGGAGACCCAGTACTTC
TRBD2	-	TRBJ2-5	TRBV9	CASSVDGLAGETQYF	TGTGCCAGCAGCGTCGATGGACTAGCTGGGGAGACCCAGTACTTC
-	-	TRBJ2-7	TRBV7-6	CASSLRQGGNEQYF	TGTGCCAGCAGCTTAAGGCAGGGCGGTAACGAGCAGTACTTC
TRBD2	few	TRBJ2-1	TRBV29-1	CSVVAGAFYNEQFF	TGCAGCGTTGTAGCGGGGGCTTTTTACAATGAGCAGTTCTTC
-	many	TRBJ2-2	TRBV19	CATETVFNTGELFF	TGTGCCACCGAGACAGTATTCAACACCGGGGAGCTGTTTTTT
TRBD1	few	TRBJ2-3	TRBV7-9	CASSSRTGEVTDTQYF	TGTGCCAGCAGCTCCCGGACAGGGGAGGTCACAGATACGCAGTATTTT
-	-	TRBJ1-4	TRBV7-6	CASSAGGFLTNEKLFF	TGTGCCAGCAGCGCAGGAGGTTTCCTGACTAATGAAAAACTGTTTTTT
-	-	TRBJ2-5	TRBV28	CASWGKGIQETQYF	TGTGCCAGCTGGGGAAAGGGTATACAAGAGACCCAGTACTTC
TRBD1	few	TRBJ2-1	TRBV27	CASSEFPGQGSNEQFF	TGTGCCAGCAGCGAATTCCCGGGACAGGGGTCCAATGAGCAGTTCTTC
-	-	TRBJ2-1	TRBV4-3	CASSPQPPRDSSYNEQFF	TGCGCCAGCAGCCCTCAACCCCCCCGAGATAGCTCCTACAATGAGCAGTTCTTC
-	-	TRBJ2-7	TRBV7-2	CASSLQTAYEQYF	TGTGCCAGCAGCCTACAGACAGCCTACGAGCAGTACTTC